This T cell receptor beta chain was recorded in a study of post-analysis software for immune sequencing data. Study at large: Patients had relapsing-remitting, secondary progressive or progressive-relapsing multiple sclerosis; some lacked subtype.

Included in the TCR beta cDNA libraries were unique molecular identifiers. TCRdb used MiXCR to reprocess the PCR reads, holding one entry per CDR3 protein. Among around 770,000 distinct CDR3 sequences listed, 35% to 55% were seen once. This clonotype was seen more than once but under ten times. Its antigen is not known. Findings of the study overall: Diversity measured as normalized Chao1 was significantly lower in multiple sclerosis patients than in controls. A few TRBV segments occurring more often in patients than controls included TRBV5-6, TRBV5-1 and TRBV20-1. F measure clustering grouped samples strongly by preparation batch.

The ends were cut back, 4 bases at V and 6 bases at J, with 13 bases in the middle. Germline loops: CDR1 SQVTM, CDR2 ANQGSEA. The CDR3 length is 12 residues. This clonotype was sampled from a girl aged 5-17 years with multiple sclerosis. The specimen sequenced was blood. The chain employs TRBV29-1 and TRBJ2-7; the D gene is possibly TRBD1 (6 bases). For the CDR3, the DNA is TGCAGCGTTGTTGCACAGGGAGCCGAGCAGTACTTC. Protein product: CSVVAQGAEQYF.